Below, one T cell receptor beta chain is given with its context. Looked up from germline, CDR1 is SGHVS and CDR2 is FQNEAQ. With 0 bases clipped from V and 0 bases from J, the junction kept 10 bases outside the gene matches. The CDR3 length is 19 residues. Every one of the donors was a Caucasian adult that lived in Nashville, Tennessee. This record comes from a study of shared clonotypes between healthy human individuals. Clones were sequenced by immunoSEQ multiplex PCR, and TCRdb holds only the in-frame ones, with some missing. Here the sample spans millions of clones, roughly 95% being singletons. Source material: naive CD4+ T cells sorted from blood. Subset meaning: CD45RA+ positively selected. The gene calls are TRBV7-8 and TRBJ2-3, with 9 bases fitting TRBD2. The source of this sequence is a man aged 18 to 30 in good health. CDR3 bases: TGTGCCAGCAGCTTAGCGTACCGGGCTAGCGGGGCAAGCACAGATACGCAGTATTTT. It codes for CASSLAYRASGASTDTQYF. The full variable domain, its missing parts supplied by reference TRBV7-8 and TRBJ2-3, is GAGVSQSPRYKVAKRGQDVALRCDPISGHVSLFWYQQALGQGPEFLTYFQNEAQLDKSGLPSDRFFAERPEGSVSTLKIQRTQQEDSAVYLCASSLAYRASGASTDTQYFGPGTRLTVL.